The 16 T cell receptor beta chains listed next were all sequenced from one sample in a study of identical twins. MiXCR, run by TCRdb on the 5' RACE reads, gives a single entry per CDR3 protein. The sample shows 400,000 to 500,000 distinct CDR3 sequences, around an eighth of them seen only once. These data are also associated with another study on yellow fever vaccine responses in identical twins.

The sequenced sample consisted of CD4+ T cells sorted from blood. The receptor source for this set is a woman in her late teens or twenties in good health.

The chain joins TRBV24-1 to TRBJ2-7, with 10 bases that match TRBD1. V gave up 7 bases and J gave up 1 base; unmatched junction bases: 6. This CDR3 region has 15 residues. CDR1 is KGHDR, CDR2 SFDVKD, per germline. The CDR3 here is CATSEGQGFSYEQYF. DNA of the CDR3: TGTGCCACCAGCGAGGGACAGGGGTTTTCCTACGAGCAGTACTTC.

This clonotype was recorded many times. The chain uses TRBV29-1 and TRBJ2-7; tentatively, D is TRBD2 (5 bases). The CDR3 is 12 amino acids. Germline assignment: CDR1 SQVTM and CDR2 ANQGSEA. With 4 bases removed from V and 5 bases from J, the gap between germline ends came to 12 bases. In DNA, the CDR3 is TGCAGCGTTGGGGAGCCGGTTGACGAGCAGTACTTC. Protein: CSVGEPVDEQYF.

This chain links TRBV7-6 with TRBJ2-6; 9 bases map to TRBD1. This CDR3 has 18 amino acids. Trimming at V came to 7 bases and at J to 4 bases, leaving 14 bases not matched to a gene. The germline CDR1 and CDR2 sequences are SGHVS and FNYEAQ. The CDR3 DNA reads as TGTGCCAGCACACCAACGGGACAGGGACTGCCCGGGGCCAACGTCCTGACTTTC. Protein: CASTPTGQGLPGANVLTF.

This chain links TRBV2 with TRBJ2-7, with a weak D call TRBD2 (5 bases). This CDR3 comprises 14 residues. Germline V CDR1 and CDR2: SNHLY, FYNNEI. The V end lost 2 bases, the J end lost 1 base, and 9 bases lay between the germline ends. The CDR3 nucleotides read TGTGCCAGCAGTGAACGGAGCGGATCCTACGAGCAGTACTTC. It specifies CASSERSGSYEQYF.

The rearrangement joins TRBV5-6 to TRBJ2-1; weak D call: TRBD2 (6 bases). Germline CDR1 and CDR2: SGHDT and YYEEEE. With 3 bases removed from V and 2 bases from J, the gap between germline ends came to 15 bases. The CDR3 totals 16 residues. The CDR3 here is CASSSLGSGAYNEQFF. The CDR3 nucleotides read TGTGCCAGCAGCTCCTTGGGTAGCGGAGCCTACAATGAGCAGTTCTTC.

V usage is TRBV24-1 and J usage is TRBJ2-7; D perhaps matches TRBD1 (6 bases). The germline CDR1 and CDR2 sequences are KGHDR and SFDVKD. V was cut by 0 bases and J by 2 bases, with 28 bases left in between. The CDR3 length is 21 residues. In DNA, the CDR3 is TGTGCCACCAGTGATTTGCGTACAGGGAGACAGGTTAGGCACTTGCCCTACGAGCAGTACTTC. Translating gives CATSDLRTGRQVRHLPYEQYF.

This clonotype was picked up many times. V is TRBV7-8 and J is TRBJ2-7; 10 bases fit TRBD2. Per the germline V gene, CDR1 is SGHVS and CDR2 is FQNEAQ. The CDR3 is 14 residues long. The V segment lost 6 bases and the J segment 5 bases; nucleotides outside the gene matches: 7. CDR3 in DNA: TGTGCCAGCAGTCAAACTAGCGGGATCCACGAGCAGTACTTC. Its translation is CASSQTSGIHEQYF.

This clonotype appeared once. The chain uses TRBV18 and TRBJ2-3; 9 bases match TRBD2. The germline V gene encodes CDR1 KGHSH and CDR2 LQKENI. The junction had 3 bases not matched to a gene; V was cut back by 4 bases and J by 4 bases. This CDR3 has 14 amino acids. Written as DNA, the CDR3 is TGTGCCAGCTCACTTAGCGGGAGCGCAGATACGCAGTATTTT. Its protein product is CASSLSGSADTQYF.

The chain combines TRBV7-2 with TRBJ2-7, with 14 bases identical to TRBD2. This CDR3 has 15 residues. CDR1 and CDR2 from the germline V gene are SGHTA and FQGNSA. V dropped 5 bases and J dropped 6; count of bases not matched to a gene: 6. CDR3 amino acids: CASSQTSGGAFEQYF. The CDR3 DNA reads as TGTGCCAGCAGCCAGACTAGCGGGGGGGCGTTCGAGCAGTACTTC. Variable domain in full (rest from reference TRBV7-2 and TRBJ2-7): GAGVSQSPSNKVTEKGKDVELRCDPISGHTALYWYRQSLGQGLEFLIYFQGNSAPDKSGLPSDRFSAERTGGSVSTLTIQRTQQEDSAVYLCASSQTSGGAFEQYFGPGTRLTVT.

This clonotype turned up a few times. V is TRBV19 and J is TRBJ1-2; a weak D match, TRBD1 (5 bases). Trimming left V 5 bases short and J 4 bases short, with 14 bases between. The length of the CDR3 is 14 residues. The germline V gene encodes CDR1 LNHDA and CDR2 SQIVND (reference sequence). This chain's CDR3 is CASSADTAGYGYTF. In DNA form, the CDR3 reads TGTGCCAGTAGTGCGGACACGGCTGGCTATGGCTACACCTTC. Variable domain in full (rest from reference TRBV19 and TRBJ1-2): DGGITQSPKYLFRKEGQNVTLSCEQNLNHDAMYWYRQDPGQGLRLIYYSQIVNDFQKGDIAEGYSVSREKKESFPLTVTSAQKNPTAFYLCASSADTAGYGYTFGSGTRLTVV.

This clonotype was counted a few times. The DNA for the CDR3 is TGTGCCATCAGTGAGTCGGGCCCCCAAGAGACCCAGTACTTC. Its translation: CAISESGPQETQYF. The rearrangement uses TRBV10-3 and TRBJ2-5; D ambiguous. Germline-derived CDR1 and CDR2 are ENHRY and SYGVKD. The ends were cut back, 0 bases at V and 1 base at J, with 6 bases in the middle. The CDR3 runs 14 residues.

The CDR3 here is CASSPWTGTGELFF. The CDR3 region has the DNA TGTGCCAGCAGCCCGTGGACAGGGACCGGGGAGCTGTTTTTT. V is TRBV3-1 and J is TRBJ2-2, with 8 bases fitting TRBD1. CDR1 is LGHDT, CDR2 YNNKEL, per germline (reference sequence). With 4 bases clipped from V and 5 bases from J, the junction kept 3 bases outside the gene matches. This CDR3 comprises 14 residues.

This clonotype was counted a few times. This sequence joins TRBV29-1 and TRBJ2-1; 7 bases match TRBD2. V shed 1 base and J 12 bases; nucleotides not matched to a gene: 3. Germline-derived CDR1 and CDR2 are SQVTM and ANQGSEA. The CDR3 spans 11 residues. The DNA of the CDR3 is TGCAGCGTTGAAGTATTAGCGGGGCAGTTCTTC. Its protein is CSVEVLAGQFF.

This clonotype appeared a few times. The J gene is TRBJ1-2, the V gene TRBV12-3 or TRBV12-4, with no clear D. There are 13 residues in the CDR3. V lost 7 bases and J lost 4, with 13 bases in between. The CDR3 reads CASNSPSSYGYTF. CDR3 sequence (DNA): TGTGCCAGCAACAGCCCTTCTAGCTATGGCTACACCTTC.

CDR3 sequence reads: CSAAGTGQRGTVPYEQYF. The CDR3 DNA follows: TGCAGTGCCGCCGGGACAGGGCAAAGAGGGACAGTCCCCTACGAGCAGTACTTC. The chain is built from TRBV20-1 and TRBJ2-7; TRBD1 agrees at 9 bases. This CDR3 comprises 18 residues. Germline CDR1 DFQATT, CDR2 SNEGSKA (reference sequence). The V and J ends lost 6 bases and 2 bases, in that order; junction bases with no gene match: 20.

This clonotype was counted only a few times. The rearrangement links TRBV10-3 to TRBJ2-7; D may correspond to TRBD1 or TRBD2 (5 bases each). Germline V CDR1 and CDR2: ENHRY, SYGVKD. Trimming removed 4 bases from V and 2 bases from J, with 9 bases in between. The CDR3 is made up of 13 amino acids. CDR3 sequence reads: CAISGGPTYEQYF. CDR3 in DNA: TGTGCCATCAGTGGGGGACCGACCTACGAGCAGTACTTC.